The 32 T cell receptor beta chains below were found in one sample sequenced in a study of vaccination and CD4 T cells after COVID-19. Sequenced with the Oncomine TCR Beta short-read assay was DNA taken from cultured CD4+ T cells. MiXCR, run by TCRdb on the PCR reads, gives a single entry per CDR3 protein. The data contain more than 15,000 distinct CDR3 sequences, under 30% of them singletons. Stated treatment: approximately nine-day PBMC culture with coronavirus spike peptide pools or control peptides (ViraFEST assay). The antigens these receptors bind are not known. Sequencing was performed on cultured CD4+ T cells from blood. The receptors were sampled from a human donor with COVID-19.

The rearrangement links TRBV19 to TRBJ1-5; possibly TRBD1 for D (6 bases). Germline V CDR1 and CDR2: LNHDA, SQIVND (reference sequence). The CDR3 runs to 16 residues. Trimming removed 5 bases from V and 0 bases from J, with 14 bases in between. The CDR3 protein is CASSRTQGNSNQPQHF. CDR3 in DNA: TGTGCCAGTAGTCGGACTCAGGGGAATAGCAATCAGCCCCAGCATTTT.

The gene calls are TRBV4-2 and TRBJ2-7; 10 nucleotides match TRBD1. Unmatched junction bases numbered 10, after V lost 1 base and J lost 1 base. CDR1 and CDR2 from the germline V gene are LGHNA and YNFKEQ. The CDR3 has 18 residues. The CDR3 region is CASSQGQGAIIGSYEQYF. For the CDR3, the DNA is TGTGCCAGCAGCCAAGGACAGGGGGCGATTATCGGGTCCTACGAGCAGTACTTC.

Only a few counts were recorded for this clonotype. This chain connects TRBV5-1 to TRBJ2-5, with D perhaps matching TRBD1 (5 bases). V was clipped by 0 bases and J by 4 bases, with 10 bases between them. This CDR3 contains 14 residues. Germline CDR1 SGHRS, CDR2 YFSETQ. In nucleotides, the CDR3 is TGCGCCAGCAGCTTGGCGTCAGGGATAGAGACCCAGTACTTC. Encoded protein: CASSLASGIETQYF.

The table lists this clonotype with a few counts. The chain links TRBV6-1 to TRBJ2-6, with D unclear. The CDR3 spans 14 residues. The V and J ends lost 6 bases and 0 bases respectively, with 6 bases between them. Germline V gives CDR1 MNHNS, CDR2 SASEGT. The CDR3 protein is CASSVTSGANVLTF. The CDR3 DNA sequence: TGTGCCAGCAGCGTAACCTCTGGGGCCAACGTCCTGACTTTC.

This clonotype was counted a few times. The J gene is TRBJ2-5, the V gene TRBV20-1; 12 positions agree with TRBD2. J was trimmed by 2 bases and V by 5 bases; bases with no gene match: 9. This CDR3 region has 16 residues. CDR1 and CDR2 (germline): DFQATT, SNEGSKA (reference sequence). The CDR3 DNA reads TGCAGTGCTGGCTCAAGACTAGCGGGGGAACAAGAGACCCAGTACTTC. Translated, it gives CSAGSRLAGEQETQYF.

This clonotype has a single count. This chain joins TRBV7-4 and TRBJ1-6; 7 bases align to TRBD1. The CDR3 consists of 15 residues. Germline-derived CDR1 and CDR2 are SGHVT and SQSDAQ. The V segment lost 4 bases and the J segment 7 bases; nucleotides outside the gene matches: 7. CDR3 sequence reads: CASSSVGTENSPLHF. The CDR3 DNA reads TGTGCCAGCAGCTCCGTGGGGACAGAAAATTCACCCCTCCACTTT.

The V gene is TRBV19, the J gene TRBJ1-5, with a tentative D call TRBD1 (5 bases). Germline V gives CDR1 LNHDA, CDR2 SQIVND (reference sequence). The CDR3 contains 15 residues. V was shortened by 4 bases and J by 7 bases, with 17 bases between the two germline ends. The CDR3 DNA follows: TGTGCCAGTAGTACCGGGGGAGGTCCCAACCAGCCCCAGCATTTT. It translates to CASSTGGGPNQPQHF.

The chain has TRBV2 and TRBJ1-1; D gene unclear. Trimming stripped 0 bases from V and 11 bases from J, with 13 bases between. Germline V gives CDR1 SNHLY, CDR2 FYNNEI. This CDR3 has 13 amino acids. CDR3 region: CASSEARSAEAFF. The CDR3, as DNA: TGTGCCAGCAGTGAAGCGAGAAGCGCGGAGGCTTTCTTT.

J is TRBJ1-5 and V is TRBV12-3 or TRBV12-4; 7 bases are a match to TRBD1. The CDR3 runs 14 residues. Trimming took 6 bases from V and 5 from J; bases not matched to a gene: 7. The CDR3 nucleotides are TGTGCCAGCAGCTACGACAGGGTGGATCAGCCCCAGCATTTT. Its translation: CASSYDRVDQPQHF.

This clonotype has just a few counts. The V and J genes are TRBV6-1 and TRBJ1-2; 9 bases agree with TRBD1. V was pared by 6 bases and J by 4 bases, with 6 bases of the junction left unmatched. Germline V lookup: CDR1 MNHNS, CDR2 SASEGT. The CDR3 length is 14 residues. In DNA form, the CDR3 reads TGTGCCAGCAGGGACAGGGGTTCCGGCTATGGCTACACCTTC. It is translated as CASRDRGSGYGYTF.

The CDR3 DNA reads as TGTGCCAGCAGCCGCAGGACACGAGTTAACTATGGCTACACCTTC. Protein sequence: CASSRRTRVNYGYTF. The chain links TRBV5-6 to TRBJ1-2; weak D call: TRBD1 (5 bases). This CDR3 is built from 15 residues. Trimming left V 4 bases short and J 1 base short, with 14 bases between. Germline-derived CDR1 and CDR2 are SGHDT and YYEEEE.

The CDR3 DNA follows: TGTGCCAGCAGCTGGGGACAGGGGGGACTAGCGGCCGGCGGGAATGAGCAGTTCTTC. Its translation: CASSWGQGGLAAGGNEQFF. The chain joins TRBV12-1 to TRBJ2-1; the D call TRBD1 from the table was never checked on the DNA. TRBV12-1 corresponds to a pseudogene. This CDR3 has 19 residues.

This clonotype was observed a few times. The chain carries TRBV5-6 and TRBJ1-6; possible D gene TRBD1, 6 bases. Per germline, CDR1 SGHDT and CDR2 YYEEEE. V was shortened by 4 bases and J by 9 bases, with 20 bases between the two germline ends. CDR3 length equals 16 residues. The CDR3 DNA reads TGTGCCAGCAGCCTTCAGACGGGACAATTCGCTTCACCCCTCCACTTT. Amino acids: CASSLQTGQFASPLHF.

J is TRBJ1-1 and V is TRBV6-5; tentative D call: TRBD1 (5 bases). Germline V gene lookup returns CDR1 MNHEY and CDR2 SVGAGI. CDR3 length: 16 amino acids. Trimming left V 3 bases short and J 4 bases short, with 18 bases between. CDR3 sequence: CASSYPLGGVGTEAFF. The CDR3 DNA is TGTGCCAGCAGTTATCCCCTAGGAGGGGTCGGCACTGAAGCTTTCTTT.

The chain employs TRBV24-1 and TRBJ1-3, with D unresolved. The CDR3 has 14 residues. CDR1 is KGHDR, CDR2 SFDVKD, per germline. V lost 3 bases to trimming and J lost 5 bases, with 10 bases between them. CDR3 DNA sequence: TGTGCCACCAGTGATCCCCCCCCTAGAAACACCATATATTTT. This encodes CATSDPPPRNTIYF.

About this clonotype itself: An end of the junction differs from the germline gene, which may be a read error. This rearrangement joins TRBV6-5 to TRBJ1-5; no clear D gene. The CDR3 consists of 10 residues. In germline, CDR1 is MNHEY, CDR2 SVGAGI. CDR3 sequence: CASSLDLGYF. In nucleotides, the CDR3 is TGTGCCAGCAGTTTGGACTTGGGGTATTTT.

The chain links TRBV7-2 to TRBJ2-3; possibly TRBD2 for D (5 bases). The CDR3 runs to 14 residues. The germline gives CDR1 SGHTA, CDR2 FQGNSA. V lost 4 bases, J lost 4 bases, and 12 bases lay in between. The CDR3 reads CASSSRTGADTQYF. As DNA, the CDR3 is TGTGCCAGCAGCTCAAGGACTGGTGCAGATACGCAGTATTTT.

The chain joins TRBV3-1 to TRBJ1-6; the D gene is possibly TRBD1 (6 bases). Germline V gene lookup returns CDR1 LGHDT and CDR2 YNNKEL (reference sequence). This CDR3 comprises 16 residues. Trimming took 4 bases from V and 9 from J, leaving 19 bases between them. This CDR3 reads CASSPRQASLGSPLHF. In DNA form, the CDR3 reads TGTGCCAGCAGCCCCAGACAGGCATCGTTGGGTTCACCCCTCCACTTT.

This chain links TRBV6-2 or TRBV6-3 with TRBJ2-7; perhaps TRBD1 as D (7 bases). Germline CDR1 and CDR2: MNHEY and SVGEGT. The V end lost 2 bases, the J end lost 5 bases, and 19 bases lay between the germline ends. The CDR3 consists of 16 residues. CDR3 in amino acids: CASSYEVETGRNEQYF. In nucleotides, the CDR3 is TGTGCCAGCAGTTACGAAGTCGAGACAGGGAGGAACGAGCAGTACTTC.

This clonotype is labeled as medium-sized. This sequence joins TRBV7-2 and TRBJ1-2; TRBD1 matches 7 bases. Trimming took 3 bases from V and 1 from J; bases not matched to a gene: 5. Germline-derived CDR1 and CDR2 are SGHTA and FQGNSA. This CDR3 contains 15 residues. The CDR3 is CASSFMAGGNYGYTF. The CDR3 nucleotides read TGTGCCAGCAGCTTCATGGCAGGGGGTAACTATGGCTACACCTTC. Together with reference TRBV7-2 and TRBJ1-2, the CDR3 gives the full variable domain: GAGVSQSPSNKVTEKGKDVELRCDPISGHTALYWYRQSLGQGLEFLIYFQGNSAPDKSGLPSDRFSAERTGGSVSTLTIQRTQQEDSAVYLCASSFMAGGNYGYTFGSGTRLTVV.

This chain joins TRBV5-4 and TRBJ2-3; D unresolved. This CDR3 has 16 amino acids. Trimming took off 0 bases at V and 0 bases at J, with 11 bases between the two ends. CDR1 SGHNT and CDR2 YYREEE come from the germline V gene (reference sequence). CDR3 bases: TGTGCCAGCAGCTTGGTTCGATCTTCTAGCACAGATACGCAGTATTTT. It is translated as CASSLVRSSSTDTQYF.

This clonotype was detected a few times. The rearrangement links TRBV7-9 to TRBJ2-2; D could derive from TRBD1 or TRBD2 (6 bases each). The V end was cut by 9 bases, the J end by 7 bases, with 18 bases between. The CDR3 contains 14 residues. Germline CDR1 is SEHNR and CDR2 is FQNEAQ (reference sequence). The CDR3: CASKRGAPVGELFF. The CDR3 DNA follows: TGTGCCAGTAAGAGGGGGGCGCCAGTCGGGGAGCTGTTTTTT.

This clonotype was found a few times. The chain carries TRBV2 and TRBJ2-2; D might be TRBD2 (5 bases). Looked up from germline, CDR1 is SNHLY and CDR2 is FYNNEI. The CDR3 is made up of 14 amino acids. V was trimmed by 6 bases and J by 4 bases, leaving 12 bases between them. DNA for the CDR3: TGTGCCAGCAGGCCGGGAACCCTCACCGGGGAGCTGTTTTTT. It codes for CASRPGTLTGELFF.

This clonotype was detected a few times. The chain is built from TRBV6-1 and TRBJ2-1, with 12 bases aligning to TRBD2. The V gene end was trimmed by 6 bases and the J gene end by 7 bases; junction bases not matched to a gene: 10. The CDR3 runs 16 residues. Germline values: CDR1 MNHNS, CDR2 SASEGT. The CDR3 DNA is TGTGCCAGCAGGGGACCGGGACTAGCGGGTAGGAATGAGCAGTTCTTC. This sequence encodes CASRGPGLAGRNEQFF.

Here the CDR3 reads CAISESVAGANTGELFF. The DNA of the CDR3 is TGTGCCATCAGTGAGTCAGTGGCTGGGGCGAACACCGGGGAGCTGTTTTTT. This chain uses TRBV10-3 with TRBJ2-2; no reliable D call. The germline CDR1 and CDR2 sequences are ENHRY and SYGVKD. This CDR3 region has 17 residues. The germline V and J ends were trimmed by 0 bases and 0 bases, with 11 bases remaining between them.

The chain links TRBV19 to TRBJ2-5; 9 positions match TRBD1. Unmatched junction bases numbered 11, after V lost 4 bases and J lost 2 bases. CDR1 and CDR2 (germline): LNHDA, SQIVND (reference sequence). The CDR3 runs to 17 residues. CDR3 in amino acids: CASSTGGTGWGQETQYF. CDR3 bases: TGTGCCAGTAGTACCGGTGGGACAGGGTGGGGGCAAGAGACCCAGTACTTC.

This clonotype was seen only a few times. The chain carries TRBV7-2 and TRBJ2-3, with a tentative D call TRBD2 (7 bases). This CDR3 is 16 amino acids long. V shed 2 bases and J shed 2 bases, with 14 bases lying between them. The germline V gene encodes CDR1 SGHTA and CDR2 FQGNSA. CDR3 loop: CASSLLGRGDTDTQYF. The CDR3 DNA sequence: TGTGCCAGCAGCTTACTGGGGAGGGGGGACACAGATACGCAGTATTTT.

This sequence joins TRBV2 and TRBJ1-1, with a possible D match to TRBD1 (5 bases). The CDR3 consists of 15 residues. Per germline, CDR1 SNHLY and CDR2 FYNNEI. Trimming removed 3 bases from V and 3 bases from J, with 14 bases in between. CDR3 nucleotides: TGTGCCAGCAGTGAGGTAGGGGTGGGATACACTGAAGCTTTCTTT. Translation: CASSEVGVGYTEAFF.

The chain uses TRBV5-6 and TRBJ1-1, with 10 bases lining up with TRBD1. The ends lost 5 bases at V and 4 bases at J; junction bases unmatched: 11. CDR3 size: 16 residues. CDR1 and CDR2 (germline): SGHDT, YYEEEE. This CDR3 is CASRAGTGDRSTEAFF. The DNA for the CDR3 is TGTGCCAGCAGGGCCGGGACAGGGGATAGGTCCACTGAAGCTTTCTTT.

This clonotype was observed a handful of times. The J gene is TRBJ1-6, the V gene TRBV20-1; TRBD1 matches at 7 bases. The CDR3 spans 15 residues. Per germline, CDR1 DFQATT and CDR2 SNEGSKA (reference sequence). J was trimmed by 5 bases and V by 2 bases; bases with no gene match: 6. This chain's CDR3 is CSARIPGQNNSPLHF. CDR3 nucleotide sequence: TGCAGTGCTAGAATACCGGGACAGAATAATTCACCCCTCCACTTT.

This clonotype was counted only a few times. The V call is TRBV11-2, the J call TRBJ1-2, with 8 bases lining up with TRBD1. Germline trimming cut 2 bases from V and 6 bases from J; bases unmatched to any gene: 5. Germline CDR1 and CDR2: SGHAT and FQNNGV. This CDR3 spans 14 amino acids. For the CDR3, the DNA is TGTGCCAGCAGCTTATTGCAGGGGGCGAATGGCTACACCTTC. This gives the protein CASSLLQGANGYTF. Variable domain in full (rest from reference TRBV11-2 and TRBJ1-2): EAGVAQSPRYKIIEKRQSVAFWCNPISGHATLYWYQQILGQGPKLLIQFQNNGVVDDSQLPKDRFSAERLKGVDSTLKIQPAKLEDSAVYLCASSLLQGANGYTFGSGTRLTVV.

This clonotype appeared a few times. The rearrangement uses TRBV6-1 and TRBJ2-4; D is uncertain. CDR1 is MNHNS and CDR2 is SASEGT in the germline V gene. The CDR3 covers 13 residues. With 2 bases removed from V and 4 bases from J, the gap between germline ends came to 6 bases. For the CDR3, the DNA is TGTGCCAGCAGTGAATCTATTAAAAACATTCAGTACTTC. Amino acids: CASSESIKNIQYF.